The 13 T cell receptor beta chains below were found in one sample sequenced in a study of cytomegalovirus exposure and HLA in healthy donors. The PCR employed 60 Vbeta primers together with 13 Jbeta primers. Sequencing was performed with immunoSEQ multiplex PCR; in TCRdb, only in-frame clones are kept and a portion is missing. The repertoire consists of approximately 170,000 clones, with approximately 77% occurring once and the leading ten covering roughly 7.5%. The sequenced sample was PBMCs. The receptors here all came from a male donor in good health and CMV-seropositive.

J is TRBJ1-6 and V is TRBV5-4; possibly TRBD1 for D (5 bases). The CDR3 covers 13 residues. The V end lost 4 bases, the J end lost 8 bases, and 10 bases lay between the germline ends. Germline assignment: CDR1 SGHNT and CDR2 YYREEE (reference sequence). CDR3 coding DNA: TGTGCCAGCAGCCGCGGGGGGGATTCACCCCTCCACTTT. It translates to CASSRGGDSPLHF.

J is TRBJ2-7 and V is TRBV7-2; unclear D gene. Germline-derived CDR1 and CDR2 are SGHTA and FQGNSA. V was trimmed by 3 bases and J by 5 bases, leaving 11 bases between them. The CDR3 sequence is 13 residues long. The CDR3 here is CASSFYLSNEQYF. As DNA, the CDR3 is TGTGCCAGCAGCTTTTACCTGAGCAACGAGCAGTACTTC.

This clone turned up a few times. J is TRBJ2-7 and V is TRBV14; weak D call: TRBD1 (6 bases). The germline V gene has CDR1 SGHDN and CDR2 FVKESK. The CDR3 contains 17 residues. Trimming took 1 base from V and 3 from J, leaving 19 bases between them. CDR3 sequence (DNA): TGTGCCAGCAGCCAAGGGGTCTTAAGAGGGGGAAACTACGAGCAGTACTTC. This gives the protein CASSQGVLRGGNYEQYF. The variable domain in full, completed from reference TRBV14 and TRBJ2-7, reads EAGVTQFPSHSVIEKGQTVTLRCDPISGHDNLYWYRRVMGKEIKFLLHFVKESKQDESGMPNNRFLAERTGGTYSTLKVQPAELEDSGVYFCASSQGVLRGGNYEQYFGPGTRLTVT.

In this sample, this clone turned up a few times. The V gene is TRBV9, the J gene TRBJ1-2; D gene uncertain. CDR3 length equals 14 residues. V dropped 0 bases and J dropped 4 bases, with 10 bases sitting between them. The germline CDR1 and CDR2 sequences are SGDLS and YYNGEE. This CDR3 is CASSVDPKPYGYTF. CDR3 in DNA: TGTGCCAGCAGCGTAGACCCAAAGCCCTATGGCTACACCTTC.

The rearrangement links TRBV18 to TRBJ1-4, with no clear D. The germline CDR1 and CDR2 sequences are KGHSH and LQKENI. The CDR3 runs 15 residues. V was clipped by 1 base and J by 8 bases, with 14 bases between them. CDR3 residues: CASSPLGEGREKLFF. The CDR3 nucleotides read TGTGCCAGCTCACCACTAGGAGAGGGCAGAGAAAAACTGTTTTTT.

The genes are TRBV7-9 and TRBJ2-2; 8 nucleotides line up with TRBD2. The CDR3 totals 19 residues. Germline V lookup: CDR1 SEHNR, CDR2 FQNEAQ (reference sequence). After removal of 1 base from V and 2 bases from J, the junction contained 12 bases not matched to a gene. The DNA for the CDR3 is TGTGCCAGCAGCTTAGGGGGGAAAGGCGGGAGGACCAACACCGGGGAGCTGTTTTTT. This codes for CASSLGGKGGRTNTGELFF. Combining the CDR3 with reference TRBV7-9 and TRBJ2-2 gives the whole variable domain DTGVSQNPRHKITKRGQNVTFRCDPISEHNRLYWYRQTLGQGPEFLTYFQNEAQLEKSRLLSDRFSAERPKGSFSTLEIQRTEQGDSAMYLCASSLGGKGGRTNTGELFFGEGSRLTVL.

The table lists this clone with a few counts. The CDR3 coding sequence is TGTGCCAGCAGTTCAGTGAATAGCAATCAGCCCCAGCATTTT. Translation: CASSSVNSNQPQHF. The genes are TRBV6-6 and TRBJ1-5, with D uncertain. The V and J ends lost 4 bases and 0 bases respectively, with 7 bases between them. The CDR3 loop spans 14 amino acids. From germline, CDR1 is MNHNY and CDR2 SVGAGI (reference sequence).

This clone was seen just once. The genes are TRBV9 and TRBJ2-1, with no clear D. V lost 0 bases to trimming and J lost 0 bases, with 7 bases between them. The CDR3 runs to 15 residues. Germline CDR1 and CDR2: SGDLS and YYNGEE. The CDR3 loop is CASSVGRASYNEQFF. CDR3 coding DNA: TGTGCCAGCAGCGTAGGGAGAGCCTCCTACAATGAGCAGTTCTTC.

This clone was counted a few times. This chain connects TRBV11-2 to TRBJ2-1; D might be TRBD1 (5 bases). The CDR3 is 12 residues long. Trimming cost V 1 base and J 7 bases, with 5 bases left between them. Germline values: CDR1 SGHAT, CDR2 FQNNGV. This chain's CDR3 is CASSLAGNEQFF. The CDR3 DNA reads as TGTGCCAGCAGCTTAGCAGGGAATGAGCAGTTCTTC.

The chain employs TRBV7-9 and TRBJ2-7, with 10 bases lining up with TRBD1. The CDR3 spans 15 residues. V lost 2 bases and J lost 6; bases outside the gene matches: 7. Germline V gene data show CDR1 as SEHNR and CDR2 as FQNEAQ (reference sequence). The CDR3 bases are TGTGCCAGCAGCTTAAAGGGACAGGGGAGAGGCGAGCAGTACTTC. Amino acid sequence: CASSLKGQGRGEQYF.

V gene TRBV27 combines with J gene TRBJ1-2, with 9 bases matching TRBD1. Germline trimming cut 5 bases from V and 7 bases from J; bases unmatched to any gene: 5. Germline loops: CDR1 MNHEY, CDR2 SMNVEV (reference sequence). This CDR3 spans 13 amino acids. The CDR3 loop is CASSPGQGGGYTF. The CDR3 DNA reads TGTGCCAGCAGTCCGGGACAGGGTGGTGGCTACACCTTC.

This clone was observed a few times. Here the CDR3 DNA reads TGTGCCAGTAGTATGGAGGGAAGCGGCGGTCAGCCCCAGCATTTT. The encoded protein is CASSMEGSGGQPQHF. The chain uses TRBV19 and TRBJ1-5; D is uncertain. This CDR3 has 15 residues. V lost 3 bases and J lost 6, with 15 bases in between. The germline gives CDR1 LNHDA, CDR2 SQIVND (reference sequence).

The chain employs TRBV9 and TRBJ2-1; 10 nucleotides match TRBD1. V lost 3 bases and J lost 6; bases outside the gene matches: 15. Germline V gene sequence: CDR1 SGDLS, CDR2 YYNGEE. This CDR3 is built from 18 residues. CDR3 loop: CASSATQWDRGPVNEQFF. The CDR3 DNA reads TGTGCCAGCAGCGCCACACAGTGGGACAGGGGTCCCGTCAATGAGCAGTTCTTC.